These T cell receptor beta chains were read from a single sample in a study of OX40 agonist ivuxolimab in advanced cancers. Repertoires were generated with immunoSEQ multiplex PCR, while TCRdb's copy carries only in-frame clones and drops some. The table lists around 21,000 clones, about 88% of them singletons. The sample consisted of CD4+ or CD8+ T cells sorted from blood, taken in a trial of the OX40 agonist ivuxolimab. The receptors were sampled from an adult with an advanced solid tumor such as melanoma, head and neck, liver or kidney cancer. Both conserved end residues are part of each CDR3. The D gene is left open where the match is weak. Part of the rows lack a size; the others show once, few, many or a class for expanded clones.

V gene: TRBV10-3
clone size: few
D gene: .
J gene: TRBJ2-2
CDR3 protein: CAISDRGDTGELFF
CDR3 DNA: TGTGCCATCAGTGACAGGGGGGACACCGGGGAGCTGTTTTTT

V gene: TRBV7-2
clone size: .
D gene: TRBD1
J gene: TRBJ1-4
CDR3 protein: CASSFQGATNEKLFF
CDR3 DNA: TGTGCCAGCAGCTTCCAGGGGGCGACTAATGAAAAACTGTTTTTT

V gene: TRBV28
clone size: .
D gene: .
J gene: TRBJ2-2
CDR3 protein: CASRERGRTGELFF
CDR3 DNA: TGTGCCAGCAGAGAGAGGGGCCGGACCGGGGAGCTGTTTTTT

V gene: TRBV7-9
clone size: .
D gene: .
J gene: TRBJ2-1
CDR3 protein: CASSLVEVWYEQFF
CDR3 DNA: TGTGCCAGCAGCTTAGTGGAAGTCTGGTATGAGCAGTTCTTC

V gene: TRBV7-9
clone size: few
D gene: .
J gene: TRBJ2-2
CDR3 protein: CASSPTRSASRYTGELFF
CDR3 DNA: TGTGCCAGCAGCCCCACCCGGTCGGCTAGCAGATACACCGGGGAGCTGTTTTTT

V gene: TRBV27
clone size: once
D gene: .
J gene: TRBJ2-7
CDR3 protein: CASSFMSEQYF
CDR3 DNA: TGTGCCAGCAGTTTTATGAGCGAGCAGTACTTC

V gene: TRBV25-1
clone size: .
D gene: .
J gene: TRBJ2-1
CDR3 protein: CASSSGVSYNEQFF
CDR3 DNA: TGTGCCAGCAGTTCAGGGGTCTCCTACAATGAGCAGTTCTTC

V gene: TRBV30
clone size: once
D gene: .
J gene: TRBJ2-7
CDR3 protein: CASSAAHEQYF
CDR3 DNA: TGTGCCTCCTCGGCGGCCCACGAGCAGTACTTC

V gene: TRBV6-6
clone size: medium-sized
D gene: .
J gene: TRBJ1-2
CDR3 protein: CASTLRAELFYGYTF
CDR3 DNA: TGTGCCAGCACCTTGCGGGCAGAGCTCTTCTATGGCTACACCTTC

V gene: TRBV6-1
clone size: .
D gene: .
J gene: TRBJ2-2
CDR3 protein: CASKGFANTGELFF
CDR3 DNA: TGTGCCAGCAAAGGGTTTGCGAACACCGGGGAGCTGTTTTTT

V gene: TRBV7-2
clone size: few
D gene: .
J gene: TRBJ1-3
CDR3 protein: CASRSGQSSGNTIYF
CDR3 DNA: TGTGCCAGCAGATCCGGACAGAGCTCTGGAAACACCATATATTTT

V gene: TRBV7-8
clone size: once
D gene: TRBD2
J gene: TRBJ2-4
CDR3 protein: CASSSTPGTSGRGWYF
CDR3 DNA: TGTGCCAGCAGCTCAACCCCAGGGACTAGCGGGAGGGGGTGGTACTTC

V gene: TRBV5-4
clone size: once
D gene: TRBD1
J gene: TRBJ2-7
CDR3 protein: CASSIGGSLDEQYF
CDR3 DNA: TGTGCCAGCAGCATAGGGGGCTCTCTCGACGAGCAGTACTTC

V gene: TRBV28
clone size: .
D gene: TRBD1
J gene: TRBJ1-5
CDR3 protein: CASSFPDRVRNQPQHF
CDR3 DNA: TGTGCCAGCAGTTTCCCTGACAGGGTGCGGAATCAGCCCCAGCATTTT

V gene: TRBV12-5
clone size: .
D gene: .
J gene: TRBJ2-2
CDR3 protein: CASGLVSGGYTGELFF
CDR3 DNA: TGTGCTAGTGGTTTGGTTTCAGGGGGGTACACCGGGGAGCTGTTTTTT

V gene: TRBV6-5
clone size: .
D gene: .
J gene: TRBJ1-2
CDR3 protein: CASRVGGEVGYTF
CDR3 DNA: TGTGCCAGCAGAGTGGGGGGCGAAGTTGGCTACACCTTC

V gene: TRBV19
clone size: .
D gene: .
J gene: TRBJ2-7
CDR3 protein: CASSFGYEQYF
CDR3 DNA: TGTGCCAGCAGCTTCGGGTACGAGCAGTACTTC

V gene: TRBV5-5
clone size: .
D gene: TRBD2
J gene: TRBJ2-5
CDR3 protein: CASSLAGGPLETQYF
CDR3 DNA: TGTGCCAGCAGCTTGGCGGGAGGGCCGTTAGAGACCCAGTACTTC

V gene: TRBV6-1
clone size: .
D gene: .
J gene: TRBJ2-5
CDR3 protein: CASSGGWGETQYF
CDR3 DNA: TGTGCCAGCAGTGGGGGGTGGGGAGAGACCCAGTACTTC

V gene: TRBV9
clone size: .
D gene: TRBD2
J gene: TRBJ2-2
CDR3 protein: CASSGTSGILTGELFF
CDR3 DNA: TGTGCCAGCAGCGGGACTAGCGGGATACTCACCGGGGAGCTGTTTTTT

V gene: TRBV9
clone size: .
D gene: TRBD2
J gene: TRBJ2-3
CDR3 protein: CASSVEERGASTDTQYF
CDR3 DNA: TGTGCCAGCAGCGTAGAGGAGCGGGGGGCGAGCACAGATACGCAGTATTTT

V gene: TRBV7-2
clone size: .
D gene: .
J gene: TRBJ2-6
CDR3 protein: CASSARVSGANVLTF
CDR3 DNA: TGTGCCAGCAGTGCTAGGGTCTCTGGGGCCAACGTCCTGACTTTC

V gene: TRBV30
clone size: .
D gene: TRBD1
J gene: TRBJ1-2
CDR3 protein: CAWSRPGQDFYGYTF
CDR3 DNA: TGTGCCTGGAGTCGTCCGGGACAGGATTTCTATGGCTACACCTTC